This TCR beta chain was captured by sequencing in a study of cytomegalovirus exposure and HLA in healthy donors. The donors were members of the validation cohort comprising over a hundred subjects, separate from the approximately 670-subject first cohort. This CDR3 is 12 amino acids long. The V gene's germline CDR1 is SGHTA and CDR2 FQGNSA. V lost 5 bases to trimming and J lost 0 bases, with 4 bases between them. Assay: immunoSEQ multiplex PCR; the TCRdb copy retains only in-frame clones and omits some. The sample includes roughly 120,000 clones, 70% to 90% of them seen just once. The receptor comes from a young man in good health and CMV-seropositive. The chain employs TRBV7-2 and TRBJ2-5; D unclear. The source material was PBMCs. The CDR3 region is CASSRYQETQYF. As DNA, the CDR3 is TGTGCCAGCAGCCGTTACCAAGAGACCCAGTACTTC.